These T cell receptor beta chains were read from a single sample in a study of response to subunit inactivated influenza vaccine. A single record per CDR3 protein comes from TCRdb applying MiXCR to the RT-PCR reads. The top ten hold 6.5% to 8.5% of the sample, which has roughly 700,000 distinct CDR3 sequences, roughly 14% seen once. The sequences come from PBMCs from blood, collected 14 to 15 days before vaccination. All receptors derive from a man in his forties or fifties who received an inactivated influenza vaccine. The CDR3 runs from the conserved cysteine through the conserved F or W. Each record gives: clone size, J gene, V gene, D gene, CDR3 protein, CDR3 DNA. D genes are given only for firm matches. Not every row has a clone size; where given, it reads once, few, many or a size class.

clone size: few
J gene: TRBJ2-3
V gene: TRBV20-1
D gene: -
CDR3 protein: CSASYRDTDTQYF
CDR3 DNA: TGCAGTGCTAGTTACAGGGACACAGATACGCAGTATTTT

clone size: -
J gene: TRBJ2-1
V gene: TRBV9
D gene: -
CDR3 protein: CASASYNEQFF
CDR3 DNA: TGTGCCAGCGCCTCCTACAATGAGCAGTTCTTC

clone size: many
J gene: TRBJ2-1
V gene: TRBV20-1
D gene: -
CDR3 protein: CSARGWIAGNEQFF
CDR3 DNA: TGCAGTGCTAGAGGTTGGATAGCTGGCAATGAGCAGTTCTTC

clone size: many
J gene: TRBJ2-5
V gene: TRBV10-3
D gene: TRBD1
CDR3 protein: CAISQGTEETQYF
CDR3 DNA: TGTGCCATCAGCCAAGGGACAGAAGAGACCCAGTACTTC

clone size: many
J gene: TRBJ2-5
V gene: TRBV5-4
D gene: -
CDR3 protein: CASSNPGPLGETQYF
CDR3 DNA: TGTGCCAGCAGCAACCCGGGACCCTTAGGGGAGACCCAGTACTTC

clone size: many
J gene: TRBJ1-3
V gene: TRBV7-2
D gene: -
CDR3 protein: CASSPTFGVVNTIYF
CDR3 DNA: TGTGCCAGCAGCCCAACCTTCGGGGTTGTCAACACCATATATTTT

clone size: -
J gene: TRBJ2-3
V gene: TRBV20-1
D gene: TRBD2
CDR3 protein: CSARGGGSTDTQYF
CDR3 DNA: TGCAGTGCTAGGGGCGGGGGGAGCACAGATACGCAGTATTTT

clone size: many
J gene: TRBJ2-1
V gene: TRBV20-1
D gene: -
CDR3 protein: CSARDPRDPRDNEQFF
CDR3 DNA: TGCAGTGCTAGAGATCCCCGGGACCCGCGTGATAATGAGCAGTTCTTC

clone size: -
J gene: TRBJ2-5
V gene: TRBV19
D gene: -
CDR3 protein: CASRGGGEQETQYF
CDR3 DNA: TGTGCCAGTAGGGGAGGGGGCGAGCAAGAGACCCAGTACTTC

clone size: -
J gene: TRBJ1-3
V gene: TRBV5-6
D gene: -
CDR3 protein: CASSFNPGAGNTIYF
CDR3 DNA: TGTGCCAGCAGCTTCAACCCAGGGGCTGGAAACACCATATATTTT

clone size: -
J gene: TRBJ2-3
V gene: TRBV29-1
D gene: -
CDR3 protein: CSVSSGVYTDTQYF
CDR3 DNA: TGCAGCGTTTCGTCCGGGGTTTACACAGATACGCAGTATTTT

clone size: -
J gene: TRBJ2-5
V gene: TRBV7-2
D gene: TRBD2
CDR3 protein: CASSFAGTSGETQYF
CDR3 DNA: TGTGCCAGCAGCTTTGCCGGGACTAGCGGGGAGACCCAGTACTTC

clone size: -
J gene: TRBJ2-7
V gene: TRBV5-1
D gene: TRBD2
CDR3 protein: CASSAGTSGGQTYEQYF
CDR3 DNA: TGCGCCAGCAGCGCCGGGACTAGCGGGGGGCAGACATACGAGCAGTACTTC

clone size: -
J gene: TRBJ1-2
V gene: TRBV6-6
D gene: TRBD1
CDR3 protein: CASSVLGGWSYTF
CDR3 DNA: TGTGCCAGCAGCGTCCTAGGGGGCTGGAGCTACACCTTC

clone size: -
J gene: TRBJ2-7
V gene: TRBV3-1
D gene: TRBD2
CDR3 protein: CASSLLSGDYEQYF
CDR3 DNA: TGTGCCAGCAGCCTTCTTAGCGGGGACTACGAGCAGTACTTC

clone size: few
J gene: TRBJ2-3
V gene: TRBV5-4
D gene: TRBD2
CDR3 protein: CASSLGTSGALKDTQYF
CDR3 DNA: TGTGCCAGCAGCTTGGGGACTAGCGGGGCCCTTAAGGATACGCAGTATTTT

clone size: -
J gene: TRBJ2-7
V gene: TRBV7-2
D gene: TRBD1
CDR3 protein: CASRRTGTGISYEQYF
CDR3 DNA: TGTGCCAGCAGGCGAACCGGGACAGGGATCTCCTACGAGCAGTACTTC

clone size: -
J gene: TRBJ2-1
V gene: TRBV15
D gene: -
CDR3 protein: CATRTASQGNEQFF
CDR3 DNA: TGTGCCACCAGAACCGCCTCCCAGGGCAATGAGCAGTTCTTC

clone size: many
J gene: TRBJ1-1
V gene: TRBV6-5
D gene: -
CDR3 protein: CASSYSGVTEAFF
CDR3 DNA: TGTGCCAGCAGTTACTCAGGGGTGACTGAAGCTTTCTTT